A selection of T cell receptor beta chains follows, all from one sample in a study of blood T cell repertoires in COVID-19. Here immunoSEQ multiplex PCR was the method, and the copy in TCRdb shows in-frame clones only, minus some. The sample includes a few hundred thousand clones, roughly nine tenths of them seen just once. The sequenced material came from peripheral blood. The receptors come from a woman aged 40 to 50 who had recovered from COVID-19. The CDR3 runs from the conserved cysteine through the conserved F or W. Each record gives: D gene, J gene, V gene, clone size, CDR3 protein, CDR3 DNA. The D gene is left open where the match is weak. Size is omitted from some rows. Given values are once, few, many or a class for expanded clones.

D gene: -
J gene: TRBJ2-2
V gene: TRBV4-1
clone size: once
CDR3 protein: CASSQQGRTNTGELFF
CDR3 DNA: TGCGCCAGCAGCCAGCAGGGGCGAACGAACACCGGGGAGCTGTTTTTT

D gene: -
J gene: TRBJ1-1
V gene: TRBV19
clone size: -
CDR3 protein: CASSSQGKGLEAFF
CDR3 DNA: TGTGCCAGTAGTTCCCAGGGGAAAGGGCTTGAAGCTTTCTTT

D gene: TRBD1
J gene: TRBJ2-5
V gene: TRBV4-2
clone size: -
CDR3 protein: CASSPGTAETQYF
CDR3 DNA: TGTGCCAGCAGCCCCGGGACAGCAGAGACCCAGTACTTC

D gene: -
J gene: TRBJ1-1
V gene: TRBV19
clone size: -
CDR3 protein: CASSTSAEAFF
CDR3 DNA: TGTGCCAGTAGTACAAGCGCTGAAGCTTTCTTT

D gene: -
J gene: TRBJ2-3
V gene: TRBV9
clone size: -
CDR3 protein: CASSAGTDTQYF
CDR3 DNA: TGTGCCAGCAGCGCCGGCACAGATACGCAGTATTTT

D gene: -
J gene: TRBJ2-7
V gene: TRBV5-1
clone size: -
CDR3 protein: CASSISDWASYEQYF
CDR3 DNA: TGCGCCAGCAGCATATCGGACTGGGCCTCCTACGAGCAGTACTTC

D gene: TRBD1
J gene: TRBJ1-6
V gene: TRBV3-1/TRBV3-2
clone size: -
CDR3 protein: CASSPQGAAPPLHF
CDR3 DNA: TGTGCCAGCAGCCCACAGGGGGCGGCCCCCCCCCTCCACTTT

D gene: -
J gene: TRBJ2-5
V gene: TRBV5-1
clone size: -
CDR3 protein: CASSLVGTEKQETQYF
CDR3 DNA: TGCGCCAGCAGCTTAGTCGGGACTGAGAAACAAGAGACCCAGTACTTC

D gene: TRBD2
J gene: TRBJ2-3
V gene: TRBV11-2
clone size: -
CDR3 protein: CASSLVLAGGPGDTQYF
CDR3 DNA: TGTGCCAGCAGCTTAGTCCTAGCGGGAGGGCCAGGGGATACGCAGTATTTT

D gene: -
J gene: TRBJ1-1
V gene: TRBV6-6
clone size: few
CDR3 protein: CASRRTGGVNTEAFF
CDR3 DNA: TGTGCCAGCAGACGCACCGGGGGGGTGAACACTGAAGCTTTCTTT

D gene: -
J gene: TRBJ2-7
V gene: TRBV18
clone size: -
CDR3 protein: CASSPEINSYEQYF
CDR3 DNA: TGTGCCAGCTCACCAGAGATAAACTCCTACGAGCAGTACTTC

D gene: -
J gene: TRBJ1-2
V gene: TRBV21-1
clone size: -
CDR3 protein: CASSKKTSGQGHYGYTF
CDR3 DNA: TGTGCCAGCAGCAAGAAGACGTCGGGACAGGGCCACTATGGCTACACCTTC

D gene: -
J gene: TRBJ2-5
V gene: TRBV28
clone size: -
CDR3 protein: CASSVGATGVVETQYF
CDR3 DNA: TGTGCCAGCAGTGTTGGGGCGACGGGAGTTGTAGAGACCCAGTACTTC

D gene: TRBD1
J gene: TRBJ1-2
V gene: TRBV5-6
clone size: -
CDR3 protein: CASSSGQGAGSYTF
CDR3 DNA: TGTGCCAGCAGCTCGGGACAGGGGGCGGGAAGCTACACCTTC

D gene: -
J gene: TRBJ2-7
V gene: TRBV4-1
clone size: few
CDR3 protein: CASSQPGADPYEQYF
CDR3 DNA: TGCGCCAGCAGCCAGCCTGGGGCGGATCCCTACGAGCAGTACTTC

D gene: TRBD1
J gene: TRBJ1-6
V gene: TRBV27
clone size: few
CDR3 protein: CASSLGQGASPLHF
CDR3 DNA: TGTGCCAGCAGTCTAGGACAGGGGGCCTCACCCCTCCACTTT

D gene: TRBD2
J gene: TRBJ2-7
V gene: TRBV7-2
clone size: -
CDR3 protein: CASSLAFGSGIGEQYF
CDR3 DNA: TGTGCCAGCAGCTTAGCGTTCGGTAGCGGGATCGGCGAGCAGTACTTC

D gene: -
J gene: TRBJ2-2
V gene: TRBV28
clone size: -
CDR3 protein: CASSLNTGELFF
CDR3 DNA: TGTGCCAGCAGCCTGAACACCGGGGAGCTGTTTTTT

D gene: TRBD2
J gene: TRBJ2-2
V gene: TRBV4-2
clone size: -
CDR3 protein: CASSNRLADNTGELFF
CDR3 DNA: TGTGCCAGCAGCAACCGACTAGCGGACAACACCGGGGAGCTGTTTTTT

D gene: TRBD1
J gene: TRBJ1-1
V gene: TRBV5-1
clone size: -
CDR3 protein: CASSLGGDSEAFF
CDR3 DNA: TGCGCCAGCAGCTTGGGCGGGGACAGTGAAGCTTTCTTT

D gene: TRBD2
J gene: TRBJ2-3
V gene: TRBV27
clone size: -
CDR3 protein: CASSIIRGSPDTQYF
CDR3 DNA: TGTGCCAGCAGTATTATTCGCGGGAGTCCAGATACGCAGTATTTT

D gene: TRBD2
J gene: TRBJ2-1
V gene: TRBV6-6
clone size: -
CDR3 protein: CASSQLAGAYNEQFF
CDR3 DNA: TGTGCCAGCAGTCAACTAGCGGGAGCCTACAATGAGCAGTTCTTC

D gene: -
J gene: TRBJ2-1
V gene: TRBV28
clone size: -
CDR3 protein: CASSPLAFSSYNEQFF
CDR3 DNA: TGTGCCAGCAGTCCCCTAGCGTTCAGCTCCTACAATGAGCAGTTCTTC

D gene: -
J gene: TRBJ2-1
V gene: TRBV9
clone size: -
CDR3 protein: CASSGRPGTSTNNEQFF
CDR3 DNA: TGTGCCAGCAGCGGACGTCCCGGGACTTCCACAAACAATGAGCAGTTCTTC

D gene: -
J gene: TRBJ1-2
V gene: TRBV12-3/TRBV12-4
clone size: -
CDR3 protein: CASRLNYGYTF
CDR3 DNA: TGTGCCAGCAGACTTAACTATGGCTACACCTTC

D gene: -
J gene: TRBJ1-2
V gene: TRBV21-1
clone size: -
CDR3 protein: CASKPQGNGYTF
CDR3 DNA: TGTGCCAGCAAACCCCAGGGGAATGGCTACACCTTC

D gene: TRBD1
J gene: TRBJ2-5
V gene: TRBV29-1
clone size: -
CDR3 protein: CSVQLRTGAQETQYF
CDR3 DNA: TGCAGCGTACAGTTAAGAACAGGGGCGCAAGAGACCCAGTACTTC

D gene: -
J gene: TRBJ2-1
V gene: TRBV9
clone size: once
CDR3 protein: CASSPRGDSLNEQFF
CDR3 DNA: TGTGCCAGCAGCCCCCGCGGGGACAGTCTTAATGAGCAGTTCTTC

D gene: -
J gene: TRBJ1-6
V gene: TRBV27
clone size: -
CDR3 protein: CASSFQGSSPLHF
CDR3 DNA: TGTGCCAGCAGTTTTCAGGGGAGCTCACCCCTCCACTTT

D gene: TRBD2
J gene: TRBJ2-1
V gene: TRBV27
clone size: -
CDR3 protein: CASSLFPSGVTYNEQFF
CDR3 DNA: TGTGCCAGCAGTTTATTTCCTAGCGGGGTCACCTACAATGAGCAGTTCTTC

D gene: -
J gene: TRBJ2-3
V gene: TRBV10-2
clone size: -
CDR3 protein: CASTRMETDTQYF
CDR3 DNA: TGCGCCAGCACGCGAATGGAGACAGATACGCAGTATTTT

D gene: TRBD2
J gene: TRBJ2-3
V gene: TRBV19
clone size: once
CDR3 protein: CASSLPWTSGSLLGTDTQYF
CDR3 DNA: TGTGCCAGTAGTCTTCCGTGGACTAGCGGGAGTTTACTAGGCACAGATACGCAGTATTTT

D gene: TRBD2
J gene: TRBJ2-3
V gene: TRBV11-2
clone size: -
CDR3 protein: CASSVGLAETDTQYF
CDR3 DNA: TGTGCCAGCAGCGTCGGACTAGCGGAGACAGATACGCAGTATTTT

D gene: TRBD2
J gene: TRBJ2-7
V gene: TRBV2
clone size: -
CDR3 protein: CASSGDYGTSAGYEQYF
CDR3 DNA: TGTGCCAGCAGTGGGGATTATGGGACTAGCGCGGGCTACGAGCAGTACTTC

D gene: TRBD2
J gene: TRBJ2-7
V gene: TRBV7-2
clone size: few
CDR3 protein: CASAPRTSGYEQYF
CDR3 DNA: TGTGCCAGCGCCCCGCGGACTAGCGGCTACGAGCAGTACTTC

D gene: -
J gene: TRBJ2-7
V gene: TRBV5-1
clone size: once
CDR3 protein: CASSIGELYEQYF
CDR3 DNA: TGCGCCAGCAGCATCGGGGAACTCTACGAGCAGTACTTC

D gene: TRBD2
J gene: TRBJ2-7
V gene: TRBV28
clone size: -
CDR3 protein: CASSFFQGGRPSYEQYF
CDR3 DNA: TGTGCCAGCAGTTTTTTCCAGGGCGGGAGGCCCTCCTACGAGCAGTACTTC

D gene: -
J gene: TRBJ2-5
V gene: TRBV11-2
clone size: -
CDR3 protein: CASSPLGRSETQYF
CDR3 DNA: TGTGCCAGCAGCCCCTTGGGGAGGTCGGAGACCCAGTACTTC

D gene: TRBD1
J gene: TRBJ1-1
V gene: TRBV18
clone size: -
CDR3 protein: CASSPRDRGNTEAFF
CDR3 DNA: TGTGCCAGCTCACCGCGGGACAGGGGGAACACTGAAGCTTTCTTT

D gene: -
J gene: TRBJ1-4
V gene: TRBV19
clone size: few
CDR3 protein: CASSLPQGLHEKLFF
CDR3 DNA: TGTGCCAGTAGCCTTCCGCAGGGGTTACATGAAAAACTGTTTTTT

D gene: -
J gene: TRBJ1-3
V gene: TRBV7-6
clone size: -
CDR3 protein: CASSLGEPSGNTIYF
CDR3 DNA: TGTGCCAGCAGCTTAGGGGAGCCCTCTGGAAACACCATATATTTT

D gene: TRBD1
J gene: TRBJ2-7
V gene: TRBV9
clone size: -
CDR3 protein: CASSVADRGSHEQYF
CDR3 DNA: TGTGCCAGCAGCGTAGCTGACAGGGGAAGCCACGAGCAGTACTTC

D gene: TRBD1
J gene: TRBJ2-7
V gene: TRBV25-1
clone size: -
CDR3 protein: CASSETPGQGRSHEQYF
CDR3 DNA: TGTGCCAGCAGTGAAACTCCGGGACAGGGAAGATCCCACGAGCAGTACTTC

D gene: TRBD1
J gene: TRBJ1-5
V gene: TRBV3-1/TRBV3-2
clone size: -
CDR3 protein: CASSQGTGWKGSNQPQHF
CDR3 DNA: TGTGCCAGCAGCCAAGGGACAGGGTGGAAGGGCAGCAATCAGCCCCAGCATTTT

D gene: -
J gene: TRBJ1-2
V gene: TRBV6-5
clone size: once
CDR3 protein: CASSNAPRDGYTF
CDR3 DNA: TGTGCCAGCAGCAACGCCCCTCGGGATGGCTACACCTTC

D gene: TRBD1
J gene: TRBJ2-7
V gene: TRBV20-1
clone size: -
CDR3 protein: CSASPTGVRVGEQYF
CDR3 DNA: TGCAGTGCTAGTCCAACAGGGGTGAGAGTGGGCGAGCAGTACTTC

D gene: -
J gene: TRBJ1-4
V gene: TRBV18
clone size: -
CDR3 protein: CASSPGATATNEKLFF
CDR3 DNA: TGTGCCAGCTCACCAGGGGCCACCGCAACTAATGAAAAACTGTTTTTT

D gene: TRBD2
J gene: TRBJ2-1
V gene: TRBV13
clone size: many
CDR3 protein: CASSPGLAINNEQFF
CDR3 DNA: TGTGCCAGCAGCCCCGGACTAGCAATTAACAATGAGCAGTTCTTC